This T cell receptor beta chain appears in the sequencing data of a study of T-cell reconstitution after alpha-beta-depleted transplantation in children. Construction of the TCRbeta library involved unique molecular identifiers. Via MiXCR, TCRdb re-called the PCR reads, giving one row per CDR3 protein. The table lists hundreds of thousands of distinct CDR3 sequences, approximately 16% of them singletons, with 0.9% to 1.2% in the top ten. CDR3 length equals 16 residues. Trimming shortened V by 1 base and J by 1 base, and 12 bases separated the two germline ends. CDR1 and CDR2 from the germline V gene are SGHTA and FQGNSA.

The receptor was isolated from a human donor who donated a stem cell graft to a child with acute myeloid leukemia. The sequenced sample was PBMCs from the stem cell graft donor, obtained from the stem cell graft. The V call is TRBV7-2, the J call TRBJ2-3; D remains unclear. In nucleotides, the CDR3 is TGTGCCAGCAGCTTAGGGCTACGGGCAGGCACAGATACGCAGTATTTT. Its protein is CASSLGLRAGTDTQYF.